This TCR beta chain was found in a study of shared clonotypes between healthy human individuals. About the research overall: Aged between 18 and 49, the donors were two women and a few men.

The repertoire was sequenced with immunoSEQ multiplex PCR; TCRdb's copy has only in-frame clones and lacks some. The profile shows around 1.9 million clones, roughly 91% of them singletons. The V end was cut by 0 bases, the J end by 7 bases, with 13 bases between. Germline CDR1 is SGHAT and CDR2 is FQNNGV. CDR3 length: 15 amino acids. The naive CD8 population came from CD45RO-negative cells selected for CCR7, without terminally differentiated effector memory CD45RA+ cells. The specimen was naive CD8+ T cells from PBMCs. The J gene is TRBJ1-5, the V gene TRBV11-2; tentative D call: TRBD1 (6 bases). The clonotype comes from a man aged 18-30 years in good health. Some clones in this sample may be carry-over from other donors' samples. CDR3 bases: TGTGCCAGCAGCTTAGATCTAGGGGGGCAACAGCCCCAGCATTTT. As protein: CASSLDLGGQQPQHF.